The entry below gives a single T cell receptor (beta chain) sequence along with its context. This clone's antigen is unknown. No per-base quality is available; no much larger clone lies one base away. Receptor libraries were prepared by the immunoSEQ multiplex PCR assay. What TCRdb holds here is the immuneACCESS table cut down to in-frame rearrangements. Part of the clones is not present; checked against another copy, under half of the missing clones reflect an unresolved V gene, and the others are unexplained. Counted in this sample were approximately 90,000 clones; 95% of them appeared once. The ten most abundant clones make up approximately 0.26% of the sample. Inclusive of the bounding cysteine and phenylalanine, the CDR3 is 14 residues long. The sequence is cut down to CDR3 DNA, 42 bases in frame from base 1. From a lookup of the germline V gene, CDR1 and CDR2 are SNHLY and FYNNEI. V loses 7 bases, J loses 0 bases, and the germline ends lie 10 bases apart.

This entry is derived from a study of technical replicates of blood from several donors (dated 2017 in TCRdb). The sequencing sample was made of T cells isolated from PBMCs. The receptor chain draws on TRBV2 and TRBJ1-3, with no D gene named confidently. The clonotype comes from a human donor in good health. The DNA sequence is TGTGCCAGCAAAGAGATCTTCTCTGGAAACACCATATATTTT. This gives the protein CASKEIFSGNTIYF. The full variable domain, with segments outside the CDR3 supplied by the reference TRBV2 and TRBJ1-3 proteins, appears as EPEVTQTPSHQVTQMGQEVILRCVPISNHLYFYWYRQILGQKVEFLVSFYNNEISEKSEIFDDQFSVERPDGSNFTLKIRSTKLEDSAMYFCASKEIFSGNTIYFGEGSWLTVV.